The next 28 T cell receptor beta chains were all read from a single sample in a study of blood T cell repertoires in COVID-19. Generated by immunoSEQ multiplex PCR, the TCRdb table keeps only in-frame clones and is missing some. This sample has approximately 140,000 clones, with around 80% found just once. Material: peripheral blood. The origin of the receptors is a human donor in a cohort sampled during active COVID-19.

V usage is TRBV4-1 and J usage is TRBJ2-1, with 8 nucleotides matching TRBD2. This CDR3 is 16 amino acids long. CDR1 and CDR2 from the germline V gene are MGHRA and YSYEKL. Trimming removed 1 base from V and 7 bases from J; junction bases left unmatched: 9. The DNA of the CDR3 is TGCGCCAGCAGCCAAGCTGGAGCGGGGGAATGGAATGAGCAGTTCTTC. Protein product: CASSQAGAGEWNEQFF.

The DNA for the CDR3 is TGTGCCAGCAGCCAAGAGGCTAGCCGCCAAGAGACCCAGTACTTC. This sequence encodes CASSQEASRQETQYF. The chain couples TRBV4-2 to TRBJ2-5; D may be TRBD2 (5 bases). The CDR3 runs to 15 residues. V dropped 0 bases and J dropped 1 base, with 9 bases sitting between them. Germline-derived CDR1 and CDR2 are LGHNA and YNFKEQ.

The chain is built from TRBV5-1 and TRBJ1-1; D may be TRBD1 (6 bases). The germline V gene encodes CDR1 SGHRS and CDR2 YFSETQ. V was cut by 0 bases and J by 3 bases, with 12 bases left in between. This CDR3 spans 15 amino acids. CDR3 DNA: TGCGCCAGCAGCTTGGCCCAGGGGATATACACTGAAGCTTTCTTT. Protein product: CASSLAQGIYTEAFF.

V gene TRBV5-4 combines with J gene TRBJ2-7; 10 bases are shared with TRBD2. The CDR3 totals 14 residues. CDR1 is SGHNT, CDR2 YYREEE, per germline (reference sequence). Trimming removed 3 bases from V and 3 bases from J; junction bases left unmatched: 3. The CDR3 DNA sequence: TGTGCCAGCAGCTCTAGCGGGGGAGTCTACGAGCAGTACTTC. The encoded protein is CASSSSGGVYEQYF.

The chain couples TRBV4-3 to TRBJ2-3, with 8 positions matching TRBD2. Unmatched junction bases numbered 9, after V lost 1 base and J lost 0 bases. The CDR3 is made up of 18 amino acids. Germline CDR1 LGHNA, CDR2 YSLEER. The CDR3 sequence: CASSQGATGGGSTDTQYF. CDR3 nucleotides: TGCGCCAGCAGCCAAGGTGCCACCGGCGGGGGGAGCACAGATACGCAGTATTTT.

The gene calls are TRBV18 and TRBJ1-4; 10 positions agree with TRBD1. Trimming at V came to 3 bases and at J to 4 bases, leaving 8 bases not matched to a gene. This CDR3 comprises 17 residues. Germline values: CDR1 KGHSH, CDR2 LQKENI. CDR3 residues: CASSPARDRGLNEKLFF. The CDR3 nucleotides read TGTGCCAGCTCACCCGCCAGGGACAGGGGCCTTAATGAAAAACTGTTTTTT.

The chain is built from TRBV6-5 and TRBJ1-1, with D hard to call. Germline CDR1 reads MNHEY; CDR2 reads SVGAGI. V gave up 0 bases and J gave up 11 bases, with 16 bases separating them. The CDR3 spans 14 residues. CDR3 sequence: CASSYSKEAPRAFF. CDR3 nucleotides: TGTGCCAGCAGTTACTCGAAGGAGGCCCCTCGGGCTTTCTTT.

CDR3 DNA sequence: TGTGCCAGCAGCTCCTCCCCGACTACGAATACGCAGTATTTT. Its protein product is CASSSSPTTNTQYF. The chain couples TRBV5-6 to TRBJ2-3; TRBD2 might be the D (5 bases). Germline V gene lookup returns CDR1 SGHDT and CDR2 YYEEEE. Trimming stripped 3 bases from V and 7 bases from J, with 15 bases between. The CDR3 has 14 amino acids.

The CDR3 loop is CAISEGLAGKTAGANVLTF. Here the CDR3 DNA reads TGTGCCATCAGTGAAGGACTAGCGGGGAAAACAGCGGGGGCCAACGTCCTGACTTTC. The rearrangement links TRBV10-3 to TRBJ2-6; 12 bases are a match to TRBD2. Trimming at V came to 3 bases and at J to 4 bases, leaving 10 bases not matched to a gene. Germline V gene sequence: CDR1 ENHRY, CDR2 SYGVKD. The CDR3 spans 19 residues.

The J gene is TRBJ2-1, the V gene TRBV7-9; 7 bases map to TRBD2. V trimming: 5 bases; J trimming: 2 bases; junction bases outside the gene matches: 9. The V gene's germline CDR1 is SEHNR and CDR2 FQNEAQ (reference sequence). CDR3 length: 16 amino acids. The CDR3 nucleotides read TGTGCCAGCAGCCTCCTCGGGGAGGGTACCTACAATGAGCAGTTCTTC. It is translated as CASSLLGEGTYNEQFF.

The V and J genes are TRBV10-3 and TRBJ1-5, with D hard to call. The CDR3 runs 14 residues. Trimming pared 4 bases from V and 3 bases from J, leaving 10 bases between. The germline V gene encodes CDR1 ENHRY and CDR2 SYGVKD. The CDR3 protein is CAISVTGSNQPQHF. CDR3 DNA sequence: TGTGCCATCAGTGTGACGGGGTCCAATCAGCCCCAGCATTTT.

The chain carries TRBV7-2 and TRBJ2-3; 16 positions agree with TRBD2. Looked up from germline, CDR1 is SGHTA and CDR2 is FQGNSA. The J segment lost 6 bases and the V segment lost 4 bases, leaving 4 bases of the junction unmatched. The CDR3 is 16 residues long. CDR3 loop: CASSSGLAGGQDTQYF. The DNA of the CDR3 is TGTGCCAGCAGCTCGGGACTAGCGGGGGGGCAGGATACGCAGTATTTT. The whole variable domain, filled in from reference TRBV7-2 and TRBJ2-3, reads GAGVSQSPSNKVTEKGKDVELRCDPISGHTALYWYRQSLGQGLEFLIYFQGNSAPDKSGLPSDRFSAERTGGSVSTLTIQRTQQEDSAVYLCASSSGLAGGQDTQYFGPGTRLTVL.

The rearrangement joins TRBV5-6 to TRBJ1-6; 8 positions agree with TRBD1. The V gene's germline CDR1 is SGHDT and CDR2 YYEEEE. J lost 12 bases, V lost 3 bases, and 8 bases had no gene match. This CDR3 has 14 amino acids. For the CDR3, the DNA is TGTGCCAGCAGCTCAGGACAGGGCAGCGGACCCCTCCACTTT. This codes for CASSSGQGSGPLHF.

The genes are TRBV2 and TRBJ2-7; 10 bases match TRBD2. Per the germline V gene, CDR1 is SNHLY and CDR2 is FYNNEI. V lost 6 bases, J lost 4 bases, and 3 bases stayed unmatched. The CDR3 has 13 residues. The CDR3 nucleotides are TGTGCCAGCAGGCCGACTAGCGGGTACGAGCAGTACTTC. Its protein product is CASRPTSGYEQYF.

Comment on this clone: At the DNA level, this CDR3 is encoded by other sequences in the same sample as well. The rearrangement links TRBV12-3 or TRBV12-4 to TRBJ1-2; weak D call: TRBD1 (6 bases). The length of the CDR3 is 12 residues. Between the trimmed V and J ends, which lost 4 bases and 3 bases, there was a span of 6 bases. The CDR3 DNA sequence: TGTGCCAGCAGTTGGACAGACTATGGCTACACCTTC. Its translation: CASSWTDYGYTF.

The CDR3 bases are TGTGCCACCAGTGATGTAGCGGCGTACAATGAGCAGTTCTTC. Protein: CATSDVAAYNEQFF. This chain links TRBV24-1 with TRBJ2-1; tentative D call: TRBD2 (6 bases). Germline V lookup: CDR1 KGHDR, CDR2 SFDVKD. This CDR3 has 14 amino acids. Trimming left V 3 bases short and J 4 bases short, with 9 bases between.

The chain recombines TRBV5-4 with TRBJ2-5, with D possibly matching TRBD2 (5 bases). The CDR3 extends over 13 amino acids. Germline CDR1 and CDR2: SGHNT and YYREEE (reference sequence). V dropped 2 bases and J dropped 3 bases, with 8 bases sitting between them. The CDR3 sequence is CASSFPGEETQYF. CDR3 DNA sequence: TGTGCCAGCAGCTTCCCCGGGGAAGAGACCCAGTACTTC.

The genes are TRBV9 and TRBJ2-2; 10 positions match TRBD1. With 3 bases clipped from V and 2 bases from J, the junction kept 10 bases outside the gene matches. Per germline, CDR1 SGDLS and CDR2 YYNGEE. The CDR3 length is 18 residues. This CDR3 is CASSGGQGKLGNTGELFF. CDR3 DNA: TGTGCCAGCAGCGGGGGACAGGGGAAACTCGGAAACACCGGGGAGCTGTTTTTT.

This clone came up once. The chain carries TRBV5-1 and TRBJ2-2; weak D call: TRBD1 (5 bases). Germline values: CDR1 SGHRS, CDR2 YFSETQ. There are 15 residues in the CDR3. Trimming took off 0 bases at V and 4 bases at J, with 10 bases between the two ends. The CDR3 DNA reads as TGCGCCAGCAGCTTGGAAAGGGGTGGCACCGGGGAGCTGTTTTTT. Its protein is CASSLERGGTGELFF. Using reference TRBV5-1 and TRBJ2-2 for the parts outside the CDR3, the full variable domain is KAGVTQTPRYLIKTRGQQVTLSCSPISGHRSVSWYQQTPGQGLQFLFEYFSETQRNKGNFPGRFSGRQFSNSRSEMNVSTLELGDSALYLCASSLERGGTGELFFGEGSRLTVL.

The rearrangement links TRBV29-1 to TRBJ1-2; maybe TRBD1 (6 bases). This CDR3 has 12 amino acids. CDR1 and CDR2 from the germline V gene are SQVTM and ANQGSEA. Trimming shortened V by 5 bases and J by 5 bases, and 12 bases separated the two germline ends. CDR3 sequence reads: CSVTWGPYGYTF. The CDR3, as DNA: TGCAGCGTTACTTGGGGGCCTTATGGCTACACCTTC.

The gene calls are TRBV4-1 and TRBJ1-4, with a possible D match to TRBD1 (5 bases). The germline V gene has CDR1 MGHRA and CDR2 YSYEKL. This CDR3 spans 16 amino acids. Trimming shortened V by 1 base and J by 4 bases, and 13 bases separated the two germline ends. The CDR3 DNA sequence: TGCGCCAGCAGCCAAGCTGGGCAGGGCTATAATGAAAAACTGTTTTTT. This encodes CASSQAGQGYNEKLFF.

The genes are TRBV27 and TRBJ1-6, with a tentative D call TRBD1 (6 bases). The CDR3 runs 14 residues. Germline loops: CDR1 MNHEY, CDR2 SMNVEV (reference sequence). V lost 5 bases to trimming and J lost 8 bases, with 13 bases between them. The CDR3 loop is CASSLRGRYSPLHF. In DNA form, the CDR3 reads TGTGCCAGCAGTCTCAGGGGTCGGTATTCACCCCTCCACTTT.

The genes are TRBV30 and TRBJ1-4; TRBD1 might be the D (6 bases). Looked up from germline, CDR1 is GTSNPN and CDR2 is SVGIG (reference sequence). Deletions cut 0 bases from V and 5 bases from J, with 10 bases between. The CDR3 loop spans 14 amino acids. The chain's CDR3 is CAWSVRGGNEKLFF. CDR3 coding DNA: TGTGCCTGGAGTGTAAGGGGGGGGAATGAAAAACTGTTTTTT.

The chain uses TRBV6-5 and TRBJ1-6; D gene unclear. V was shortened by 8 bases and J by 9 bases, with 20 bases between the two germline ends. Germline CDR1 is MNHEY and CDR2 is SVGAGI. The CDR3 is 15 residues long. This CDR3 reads CASQNGVAEGSPLHF. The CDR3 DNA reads TGTGCCAGCCAAAATGGGGTAGCCGAGGGTTCACCCCTCCACTTT.

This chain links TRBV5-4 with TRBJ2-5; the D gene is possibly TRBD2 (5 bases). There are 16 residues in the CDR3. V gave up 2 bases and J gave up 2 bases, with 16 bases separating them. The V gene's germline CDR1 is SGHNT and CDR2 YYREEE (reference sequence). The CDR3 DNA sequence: TGTGCCAGCAGCTTTGGGCCCCCACTAGGACAAGAGACCCAGTACTTC. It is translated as CASSFGPPLGQETQYF.

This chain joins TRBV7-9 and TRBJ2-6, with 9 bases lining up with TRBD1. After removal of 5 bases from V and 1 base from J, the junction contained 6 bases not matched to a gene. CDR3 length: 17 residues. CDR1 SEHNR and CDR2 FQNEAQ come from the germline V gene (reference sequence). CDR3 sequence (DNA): TGTGCCAGCAGCCTTCCGGGACAGGGTTCTGGGGCCAACGTCCTGACTTTC. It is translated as CASSLPGQGSGANVLTF.

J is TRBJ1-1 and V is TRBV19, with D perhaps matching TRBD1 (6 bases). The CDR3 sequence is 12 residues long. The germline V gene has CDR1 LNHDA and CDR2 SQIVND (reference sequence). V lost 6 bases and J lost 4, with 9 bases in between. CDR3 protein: CASSPGATEAFF. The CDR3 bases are TGTGCCAGTAGCCCAGGGGCCACTGAAGCTTTCTTT.

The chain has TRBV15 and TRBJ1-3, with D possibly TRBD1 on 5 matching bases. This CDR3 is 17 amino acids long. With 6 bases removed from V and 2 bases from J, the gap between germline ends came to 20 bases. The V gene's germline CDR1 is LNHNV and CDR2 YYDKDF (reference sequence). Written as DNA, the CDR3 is TGTGCCACCAGGGAGGTGGGGGGTGCAGGGCCTGGAAACACCATATATTTT. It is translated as CATREVGGAGPGNTIYF.